The clone carrying this T cell receptor beta chain turned up a few times. MiXCR was run by TCRdb on the RT-PCR reads, yielding one entry per CDR3 protein. The sample comprises roughly 500,000 distinct CDR3 sequences, less than 25% of which are singletons, and roughly 2.8% rests with the top ten. Between the trimmed V and J ends, which lost 6 bases and 7 bases, there was a span of 19 bases. This CDR3 comprises 16 residues. CDR1 SGHTA and CDR2 FQGNSA come from the germline V gene. The entry originates in a study of response to subunit inactivated influenza vaccine. Another study also made use of these data, one on T cells expressing NK-cell markers. That work adds: TCR beta cDNA was made by 5'RACE template switching with UMIs. Underlying the TCR beta repertoires were sorted CD3+CD56+NKG2C+, CD3+CD56+NKG2C- and CD3+CD56-NKG2C+ T cells. The authors applied an anti-gamma-delta TCR antibody in several experiments, and it restricted sorting to alpha-beta TCR T cells.

The J gene is TRBJ1-6, the V gene TRBV7-2; D is possibly TRBD1 (5 bases). The material sequenced was CD4+ T cells sorted from PBMCs, taken roughly 13 days after vaccination. This TCR was sampled from a middle-aged man who received an inactivated influenza vaccine. This chain's CDR3 is CASSRQPPGRNSPLHF. DNA of the CDR3: TGTGCCAGCAGTCGACAACCCCCAGGGCGGAATTCACCCCTCCACTTT.